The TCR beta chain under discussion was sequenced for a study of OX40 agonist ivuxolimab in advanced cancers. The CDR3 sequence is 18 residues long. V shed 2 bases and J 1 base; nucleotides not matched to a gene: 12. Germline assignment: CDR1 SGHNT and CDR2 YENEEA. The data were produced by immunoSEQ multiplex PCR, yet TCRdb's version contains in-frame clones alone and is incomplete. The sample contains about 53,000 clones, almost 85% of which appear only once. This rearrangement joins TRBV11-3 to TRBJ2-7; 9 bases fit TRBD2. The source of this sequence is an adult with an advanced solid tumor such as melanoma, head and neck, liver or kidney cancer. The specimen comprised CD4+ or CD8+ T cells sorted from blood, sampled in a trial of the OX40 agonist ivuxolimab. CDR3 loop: CASSLSLPTSGLSYEQYF. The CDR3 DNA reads TGTGCCAGCAGCTTATCTCTCCCGACTAGCGGCCTTTCCTACGAGCAGTACTTC.